A selection of T cell receptor beta chains follows, all from one sample in a study of regulatory T cells in long-lasting Graves disease. TCRdb redid the calling of the multiplex PCR reads with MiXCR, one entry per CDR3 protein. The sample comprises over 350,000 distinct CDR3 sequences, around 13% of which are singletons, and 17% rests with the top ten. The sample was also linked to a second study, of T cells in Graves' hyperthyroidism and ophthalmopathy.

Source: peripheral blood mononuclear cells (PBMCs), taken at new diagnosis, from a patient treated with antithyroid drugs. All receptors derive from a woman aged 50 to 65 with Graves disease. The CDR3 runs from the conserved cysteine through the conserved F or W. A D gene is named only where the DNA matches it firmly. A row's size may be missing; if present it is once, few, many or a size class.

>many|NA|TRBV18|TRBJ1-1
TGTGCCAGCAGTCCAGGGCTGAACACTGAAGCTTTCTTT
CASSPGLNTEAFF
>many|TRBD1|TRBV2|TRBJ1-4
TGTGCCAGCAGTGGACAGGGGGCAACTAATGAAAAACTGTTTTTT
CASSGQGATNEKLFF
>few|NA|TRBV9|TRBJ2-7
TGTGCCAGCAGCGTAGCGAGCGGATCAGGGTACGAGCAGTACTTC
CASSVASGSGYEQYF
>NA|TRBD1|TRBV4-2|TRBJ1-6
TGTGCCAGCAGCCAAGATAGGATGGGAAGGGACAGGGTCTATAATTCACCCCTCCACTTT
CASSQDRMGRDRVYNSPLHF
>many|TRBD1|TRBV13|TRBJ1-4
TGTGCCAGCAGCCTCAGGGGGCGCGGCTCACCTAATGAAAAACTGTTTTTT
CASSLRGRGSPNEKLFF
>NA|TRBD2|TRBV18|TRBJ2-3
TGTGCCAGCTCACAAGGACTAGCGGGAGACACCGGAACCACAGATACGCAGTATTTT
CASSQGLAGDTGTTDTQYF
>many|NA|TRBV28|TRBJ2-7
TGTGCCAGCAGCCTAAACAGGTACGAGCAGTACTTC
CASSLNRYEQYF
>many|TRBD2|TRBV5-8|TRBJ2-7
TGTGCCAGCAGCTTAGGAGCGGGAGTGGTCTACGAGCAGTACTTC
CASSLGAGVVYEQYF
>many|NA|TRBV20-1|TRBJ1-6
TGCAGTGCTAGAGATCCCCAACAGGGATGGAATTCACCCCTCCACTTT
CSARDPQQGWNSPLHF
>few|TRBD2|TRBV10-3|TRBJ2-7
TGTGCCATCAGTGAGGGGCGGGAGGTCACTAGCGAGCAGTACTTC
CAISEGREVTSEQYF
>many|NA|TRBV2|TRBJ1-4
TGTGCCAGCAGTTGGGACGATGAAAAACTGTTTTTT
CASSWDDEKLFF
>many|TRBD2|TRBV7-6|TRBJ2-3
TGTGCCAGCAGCTCAATAGCGGGAGGGGTAGATACGCAGTATTTT
CASSSIAGGVDTQYF
>many|NA|TRBV12-3/TRBV12-4|TRBJ2-2
TGTGCCAGCAGGCTAGGGACGGCCGACACCGGGGAGCTGTTTTTT
CASRLGTADTGELFF
>many|TRBD2|TRBV27|TRBJ2-3
TGTGCCAGCGGCGGGCTAGCGGGAGAAATACTGGAGTCAGATACGCAGTATTTT
CASGGLAGEILESDTQYF
>many|NA|TRBV7-2|TRBJ1-4
TGTGCCAGCAGCTTCCGGCAGACTAATGAAAAACTGTTTTTT
CASSFRQTNEKLFF
>few|TRBD1|TRBV30|TRBJ2-7
TGTGCCTGCATGACAGGGGAAGGGTACGAGCAGTACTTC
CACMTGEGYEQYF
>many|TRBD2|TRBV6-1|TRBJ2-2
TGTGCCAGCAGTGAAGTCGGGCTAGCGGGCGGAACCGGGGAGCTGTTTTTT
CASSEVGLAGGTGELFF
>many|TRBD1|TRBV5-1|TRBJ1-6
TGCGCCAGCAGCTTGGGACAGGGGGCGCGTAATTCACCCCTCCACTTT
CASSLGQGARNSPLHF
>many|NA|TRBV7-3|TRBJ1-5
TGTGCCAGCAGCTTAAAAAGGCATCAGCCCCAGCATTTT
CASSLKRHQPQHF
>few|NA|TRBV19|TRBJ1-2
TGTGCCAGTAGTATAACAGGGCCTGGCTACACCTTC
CASSITGPGYTF
>many|NA|TRBV9|TRBJ1-1
TGTGCCAGCAGCGTAGTGCAACAGAACACTGAAGCTTTCTTT
CASSVVQQNTEAFF
>many|NA|TRBV7-6|TRBJ2-7
TGTGCCAGCAGCCTGACGGGACCCGGGGGGCACGAGCAGTACTTC
CASSLTGPGGHEQYF
>NA|NA|TRBV19|TRBJ2-1
TGTGCCAGTAGTAAAAGGGCCCGACAGAGACGTGAGAATGAGCAGTTCTTC
CASSKRARQRRENEQFF
>NA|NA|TRBV28|TRBJ2-7
TGTGCCAGCAGACCAAACTGGGACCCGGGGCAGTACTTC
CASRPNWDPGQYF
>many|NA|TRBV11-2|TRBJ1-4
TGTGCCAACAAGCCCGGGGGTTGGGATGAAAAACTGTTTTTT
CANKPGGWDEKLFF
>many|TRBD2|TRBV11-2|TRBJ2-7
TGTGCCAGCAGCTTGGGACTAGCGGGTGAGCAGTACTTC
CASSLGLAGEQYF
>many|TRBD1|TRBV6-1|TRBJ2-7
TGTGCCAGCCAAGCCCCGGACAGGCCCCCGGCCGAGCAGTACTTC
CASQAPDRPPAEQYF
>many|TRBD1|TRBV6-2/TRBV6-3|TRBJ1-2
TGTGCCAGCAGTGAAGTGACAGGGACCTATGGCTACACCTTC
CASSEVTGTYGYTF
>many|TRBD2|TRBV9|TRBJ2-7
TGTGCCAGCAGCGTAGATGGGACTAGGTCGAGAGAGCAGTACTTC
CASSVDGTRSREQYF
>NA|TRBD1|TRBV27|TRBJ2-2
TGTGCCAGCAAAGGGGGCAGCACCGGGGAGCTGTTTTTT
CASKGGSTGELFF
>many|NA|TRBV7-2|TRBJ1-1
TGTGCCAGCAGCCCTGTTGGGGGCCGGACTGAAGCTTTCTTT
CASSPVGGRTEAFF
>NA|TRBD1|TRBV6-2/TRBV6-3|TRBJ2-7
TGTGCCAGCAGTGAATGGCCGGGACAGAGCTACGAGCAGTACTTC
CASSEWPGQSYEQYF
>many|NA|TRBV28|TRBJ2-5
TGTGCCAGCAGTATACCCCATTCTTTGGAGACCCAGTACTTC
CASSIPHSLETQYF
>many|NA|TRBV19|TRBJ2-7
TGTGCCAGTAGTATAGCAGGGAGTTCCCGCTACGAGCAGTACTTC
CASSIAGSSRYEQYF
>many|NA|TRBV2|TRBJ1-5
TGTGCCAGCAGTGATTTAGGGCTTGAGCATCAGCCCCAGCATTTT
CASSDLGLEHQPQHF
>many|NA|TRBV7-3|TRBJ2-3
TGTGCCAGCAGCCCACAACCGGGGGGCACAGATACGCAGTATTTT
CASSPQPGGTDTQYF
>many|NA|TRBV20-1|TRBJ2-3
TGCAGTGCTAGACTAGCGTCTTACACAGATACGCAGTATTTT
CSARLASYTDTQYF
>NA|NA|TRBV5-1|TRBJ2-5
TGCGCCAGCAGCCCGTCAGGACACCAAGAGACCCAGTACTTC
CASSPSGHQETQYF
>NA|TRBD2|TRBV10-3|TRBJ2-7
TGTGCCAGCAGTACCCCCTCCCTAGCGGACGCCTACGAGCAGTACTTC
CASSTPSLADAYEQYF
>many|TRBD2|TRBV28|TRBJ2-5
TGTGCCAGCAGCTTGGGGGGGGGGGGAACGGAGACCCAGTACTTC
CASSLGGGGTETQYF
>many|NA|TRBV6-5|TRBJ2-3
TGTGCCAGCAGTTACTCGTTCTCTAGCACAGATACGCAGTATTTT
CASSYSFSSTDTQYF
>once|TRBD2|TRBV7-3|TRBJ2-7
TGTGCCAGCAGCTCTTCTAGCGGGAGTTCCTACGAGCAGTACTTC
CASSSSSGSSYEQYF